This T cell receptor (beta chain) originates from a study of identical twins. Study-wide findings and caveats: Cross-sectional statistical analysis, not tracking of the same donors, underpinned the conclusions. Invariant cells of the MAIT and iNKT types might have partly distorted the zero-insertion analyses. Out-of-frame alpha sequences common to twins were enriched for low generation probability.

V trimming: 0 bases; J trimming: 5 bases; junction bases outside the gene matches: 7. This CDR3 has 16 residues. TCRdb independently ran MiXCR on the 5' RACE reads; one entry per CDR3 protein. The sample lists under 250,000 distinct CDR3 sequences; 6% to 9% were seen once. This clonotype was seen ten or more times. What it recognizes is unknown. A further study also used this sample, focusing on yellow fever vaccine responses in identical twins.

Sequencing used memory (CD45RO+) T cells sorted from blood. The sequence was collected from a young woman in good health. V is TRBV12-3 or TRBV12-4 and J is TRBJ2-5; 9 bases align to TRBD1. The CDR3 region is CASSLARDREGETQYF. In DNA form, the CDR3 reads TGTGCCAGCAGTTTAGCCCGGGACAGGGAGGGGGAGACCCAGTACTTC.